This T cell receptor beta chain was found in a study of post-analysis software for immune sequencing data. A remark on this clonotype: Its antigen is still unknown.

Built from TCR beta cDNA, the libraries had unique molecular identifiers in them. The authors obtained approximately 460,000 cDNA molecules from about 0.94 to 9.7 million T cells. MiXCR, applied by TCRdb to the PCR reads, yields one record per CDR3 protein. The table lists hundreds of thousands of distinct CDR3 sequences, 59% of them singletons, with approximately 10% in the top ten. Broader study findings: Those with multiple sclerosis, the patient group, showed significantly lower normalized Chao1 diversity than controls. Patients used about 5 TRBV segments, including TRBV5-6, TRBV5-1 and TRBV20-1, more often than controls.

Germline values: CDR1 MNHEY, CDR2 SMNVEV (reference sequence). CDR3 length: 15 amino acids. V lost 7 bases and J lost 6; bases outside the gene matches: 10. The chain couples TRBV27 to TRBJ2-1; TRBD1 agrees at 9 bases. Input material: blood. The sequence was obtained from a girl aged 2-10 years with multiple sclerosis. The DNA for the CDR3 is TGTGCCAGCAACCCCCGGGACAGGGCCTCCAATGAGCAGTTCTTC. As protein: CASNPRDRASNEQFF.